This TCR beta chain was sequenced during a study of graft-versus-host responses after intestinal transplantation. Overall study context: Transplantation in recipients was multivisceral, liver-intestinal, or isolated intestinal. Recipients across the board were started on anti-thymocyte globulin induction, then kept on tacrolimus and steroids for two to three years. Findings and limits, study-wide: Recipient-marrow GvH clones were detected, some having first appeared in ileum or blood. Allografts of patients with graft-donor T cell macrochimerism showed high graft-versus-host to host-versus-graft clone ratios.

The CDR3 loop spans 14 amino acids. Produced via immunoSEQ multiplex PCR; TCRdb's table is partial and in-frame only. The sample has over 45,000 clones; around 93% are singletons. A single count supports this clone. Antigen: not known. This sequence originates from a human donor who was the organ donor for an intestinal transplant. The rearrangement uses TRBV21-1 and TRBJ1-3; the table names TRBD1, a call not compared with the DNA. TRBV21-1 constitutes a pseudogene. The material was unstimulated CD4+ T cells sorted from spleen or lymph node cells, obtained before transplant. The CDR3 loop is CASSRGPGGNTIYF. The CDR3 DNA sequence: TGTGCCAGCAGCAGGGGGCCAGGGGGAAACACCATATATTTT.